Each of the 4 T cell receptor beta chains below was sequenced from the same sample in a study of long-term antiretroviral therapy in people with HIV. They ran version v3.0 of the immunoSEQ assay at survey level. TCRdb's copy holds only in-frame clones and misses some; the assay was immunoSEQ multiplex PCR. The data contain tens of thousands of clones, 90% of them singletons. The sequenced sample was unsorted PBMCs, obtained more than 5 years after starting antiretroviral therapy. These receptors all stem from a woman in her 40s with HIV.

CDR3 region: CSAPDRGEAFF. CDR3 in DNA: TGCAGTGCTCCGGACAGGGGTGAAGCTTTCTTT. This chain joins TRBV20-1 and TRBJ1-1, with 9 bases matching TRBD1. After removal of 5 bases from V and 7 bases from J, the junction contained 2 bases not matched to a gene. The CDR3 has 11 amino acids. Germline V gene data show CDR1 as DFQATT and CDR2 as SNEGSKA (reference sequence).

The chain couples TRBV4-1 to TRBJ1-3; tentatively, D is TRBD1 (5 bases). The CDR3 is 17 residues long. Germline V gene sequence: CDR1 MGHRA, CDR2 YSYEKL. V lost 0 bases and J 3 bases, leaving 15 bases between the germline ends. The CDR3 is CASSQDPVGRIGNTIYF. The CDR3, as DNA: TGCGCCAGCAGCCAAGACCCTGTGGGGCGTATTGGAAACACCATATATTTT.

The rearrangement uses TRBV9 and TRBJ2-3, with 7 positions matching TRBD2. V shed 0 bases, J shed 1 base, and the junction held 8 bases outside the gene matches. Germline CDR1 SGDLS, CDR2 YYNGEE. The CDR3 sequence is 17 residues long. In DNA form, the CDR3 reads TGTGCCAGCAGCGTAGCTACTGGACTAGTGGGCACAGATACGCAGTATTTT. Its protein is CASSVATGLVGTDTQYF.

The chain carries TRBV7-8 and TRBJ2-7; D remains unclear. Germline assignment: CDR1 SGHVS and CDR2 FQNEAQ. V lost 0 bases to trimming and J lost 5 bases, with 14 bases between them. The length of the CDR3 is 15 residues. The CDR3 DNA reads TGTGCCAGCAGCTTAGCGTGGTTGGGATCTCACGAGCAGTACTTC. Translating it yields CASSLAWLGSHEQYF.